The subject of this entry is one TCR beta chain. The antigen is not known. Trimming took 3 bases from V and 3 from J; bases not matched to a gene: 5. The CDR3 sequence is 15 residues long. Germline lookup yields CDR1 SEHNR and CDR2 FQNEAQ (reference sequence). Terminally differentiated effector memory CD45RA+ cells were excluded by CCR7 positive selection of CD45RO-negative cells. The data were taken from a study of shared clonotypes between healthy human individuals. General study results and limits: Memory subsets generally showed lower estimated richness than naive subsets. Few donors restricted represented genetic and exposure-history diversity.

Per the authors' pipeline: As immunoSEQ supplied junction-only sequences (without quality scores), filtering differed. The method was immunoSEQ multiplex PCR; TCRdb's version includes in-frame clones alone and lacks a portion of them. That table furnishes V, J and clone size, whereas the DNA furnished D and trimming. Of 560,000 or so clones listed, approximately 96% are singletons. The clonotype was recovered from a woman aged 30 to 39 in good health. The material sequenced was naive CD8+ T cells sorted from blood. V and J are TRBV7-9 and TRBJ2-3; 8 bases fit TRBD1. The CDR3 bases are TGTGCCAGCAGCTTTGGTAACAGGGGGACAGATACGCAGTATTTT. Its translation: CASSFGNRGTDTQYF.